These T cell receptor beta chains were read from a single sample in a study of identical twins. TCRdb fed the 5' RACE reads into MiXCR, producing one record per CDR3 protein. The sample shows roughly 200,000 distinct CDR3 sequences, approximately 16% of them seen only once. The data were also submitted as part of a second study, on T cells expressing NK-cell markers.

The sequenced material came from CD8+ T cells sorted from blood. These receptors were obtained from a woman aged 18 to 35 in good health. Each CDR3 is given with its conserved first and last residue. The D gene is left open where the match is weak. Size values are once, few and many counts, or a class for expanded clones, and some rows have none.

. | 17 | TRBJ2-1 | TRBV7-9 | few | CASILGAGASSYNEQFF | TGTGCCAGCATCCTGGGGGCGGGCGCCAGCTCCTACAATGAGCAGTTCTTC
. | 15 | TRBJ2-7 | TRBV7-9 | few | CASSLGQGSLYEQYF | TGTGCCAGCAGCCTAGGGCAGGGGAGTCTGTACGAGCAGTACTTC
TRBD1 | 11 | TRBJ1-2 | TRBV19 | . | CAMGQGPGYTF | TGTGCCATGGGACAGGGGCCTGGCTACACCTTC
TRBD1 | 17 | TRBJ2-7 | TRBV6-2/TRBV6-3 | few | CASSYHPGGQSPYEQYF | TGTGCCAGCAGTTACCACCCTGGGGGACAGAGCCCCTACGAGCAGTACTTC
TRBD2 | 19 | TRBJ2-7 | TRBV11-2 | . | CASSQTGLAESVISYEQYF | TGTGCCAGCAGTCAGACGGGACTAGCGGAGTCCGTTATCTCCTACGAGCAGTACTTC
. | 11 | TRBJ2-1 | TRBV7-9 | . | CASRLTNEQFF | TGTGCCAGCAGACTAACCAATGAGCAGTTCTTC
. | 14 | TRBJ2-7 | TRBV3-1 | . | CASSPRPGTHEQYF | TGTGCCAGCAGCCCCCGCCCTGGGACACACGAGCAGTACTTC
. | 15 | TRBJ2-3 | TRBV5-1 | few | CASSLVVAETDTQYF | TGCGCCAGCAGCTTGGTTGTGGCAGAAACAGATACGCAGTATTTT
. | 13 | TRBJ2-7 | TRBV27 | . | CASSLYPRYEQYF | TGTGCCAGCAGTTTATACCCTAGATACGAGCAGTACTTC
. | 15 | TRBJ2-7 | TRBV11-2 | few | CASSLADRLKYEQYF | TGTGCCAGCAGCTTAGCCGATCGGCTAAAGTACGAGCAGTACTTC
. | 16 | TRBJ2-2 | TRBV6-5 | . | CASSYSGGPGTGELFF | TGTGCCAGCAGTTACTCGGGGGGGCCGGGCACCGGGGAGCTGTTTTTT
TRBD1 | 14 | TRBJ2-4 | TRBV12-3/TRBV12-4 | few | CASSFEGAENIQYF | TGTGCCAGCAGTTTCGAGGGGGCCGAAAACATTCAGTACTTC
TRBD2 | 15 | TRBJ2-3 | TRBV7-9 | few | CASSLVSGRKDTQYF | TGTGCCAGCAGCTTAGTTAGCGGGAGAAAAGATACGCAGTATTTT
. | 13 | TRBJ2-5 | TRBV7-9 | . | CASRQGLRETQYF | TGTGCCAGCAGACAGGGACTGCGAGAGACCCAGTACTTC